The entry below describes one T cell receptor beta chain. The CDR3 consists of 12 residues. The V gene lost 9 bases and the J gene lost 5 bases, with 13 bases spanning the gap. The germline V gene encodes CDR1 MNHNS and CDR2 SASEGT. Clones were sequenced by immunoSEQ multiplex PCR, and TCRdb holds only the in-frame ones, with some missing. The table shows roughly 58,000 clones, with around 76% occurring only once. The data were taken from a study of blood T cell repertoires in COVID-19. This chain connects TRBV6-1 to TRBJ1-2; possible D gene TRBD1, 5 bases. The TCR originated in a man aged 45-65 years with active or convalescent COVID-19. What was sequenced was peripheral blood. The CDR3 DNA reads as TGTGCCAGTCAAACAGGTTCTTATGGCTACACCTTC. It codes for CASQTGSYGYTF.